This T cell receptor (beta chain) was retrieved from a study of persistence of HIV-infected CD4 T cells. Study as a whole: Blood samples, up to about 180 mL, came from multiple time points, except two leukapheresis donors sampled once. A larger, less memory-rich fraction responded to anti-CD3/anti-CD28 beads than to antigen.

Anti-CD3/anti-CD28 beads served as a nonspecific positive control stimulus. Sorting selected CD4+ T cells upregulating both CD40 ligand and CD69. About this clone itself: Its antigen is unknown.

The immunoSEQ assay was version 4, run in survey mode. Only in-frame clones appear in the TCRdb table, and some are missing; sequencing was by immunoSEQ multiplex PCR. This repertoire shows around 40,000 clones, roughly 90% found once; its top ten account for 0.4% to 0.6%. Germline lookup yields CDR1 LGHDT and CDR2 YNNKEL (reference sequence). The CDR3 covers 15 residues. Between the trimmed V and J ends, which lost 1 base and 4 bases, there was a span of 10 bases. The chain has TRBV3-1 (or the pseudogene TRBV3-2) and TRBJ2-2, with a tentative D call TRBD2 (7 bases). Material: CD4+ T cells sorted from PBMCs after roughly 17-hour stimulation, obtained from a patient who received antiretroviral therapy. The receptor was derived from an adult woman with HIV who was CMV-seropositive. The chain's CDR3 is CASSQVGGRTGELFF. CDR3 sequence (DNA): TGTGCCAGCAGCCAAGTCGGGGGGCGCACCGGGGAGCTGTTTTTT.